A selection of T cell receptor beta chains follows, all from one sample in a study of T cells in Graves' hyperthyroidism and ophthalmopathy. TCRdb recomputed calls from the multiplex PCR reads with MiXCR, one row per CDR3 protein. This table holds roughly 500,000 distinct CDR3 sequences, about 22% found once. Material for sequencing was blood. The origin of the receptors is an older woman with Graves' ophthalmopathy. The CDR3 runs from the conserved cysteine through the conserved F or W. D genes are given only for firm matches. Clone size is not always given. Where it is, it says once, few, many or a class for expanded clones.

clone size: few; D gene: NA; CDR3 length: 13; V gene: TRBV7-2; J gene: TRBJ2-5; CDR3 DNA: TGTGCCAGCCGTTCGGGACAAGAAGAGACCCAGTACTTC; CDR3 protein: CASRSGQEETQYF
clone size: few; D gene: NA; CDR3 length: 17; V gene: TRBV7-9; J gene: TRBJ2-3; CDR3 DNA: TGTGCCAGCAGCTTATTTCCGGCCGGGCGGCTCACAGATACGCAGTATTTT; CDR3 protein: CASSLFPAGRLTDTQYF
clone size: few; D gene: NA; CDR3 length: 15; V gene: TRBV19; J gene: TRBJ1-1; CDR3 DNA: TGTGCCAGTAGTGTCATCTTTTCGGCTAACACTGAAGCTTTCTTT; CDR3 protein: CASSVIFSANTEAFF
clone size: many; D gene: TRBD2; CDR3 length: 15; V gene: TRBV12-3/TRBV12-4; J gene: TRBJ2-3; CDR3 DNA: TGTGCCAGCAGTCCGACTAGCGGGATCACAGATACGCAGTATTTT; CDR3 protein: CASSPTSGITDTQYF
clone size: many; D gene: TRBD1; CDR3 length: 15; V gene: TRBV12-3/TRBV12-4; J gene: TRBJ2-7; CDR3 DNA: TGTGCCAGCAGTACACGACAGGGGGCTAGTAACGAGCAGTACTTC; CDR3 protein: CASSTRQGASNEQYF
clone size: many; D gene: TRBD2; CDR3 length: 16; V gene: TRBV4-1; J gene: TRBJ2-1; CDR3 DNA: TGCGCCAGCAGCCAAGACCCGGGACTAGCGGGAGCGGAGCAGTTCTTC; CDR3 protein: CASSQDPGLAGAEQFF
clone size: NA; D gene: NA; CDR3 length: 16; V gene: TRBV28; J gene: TRBJ2-1; CDR3 DNA: TGTGCCAGCAGGAGGGCGCTTGATGGCACCTCCAATGAGCAGTTCTTC; CDR3 protein: CASRRALDGTSNEQFF
clone size: NA; D gene: NA; CDR3 length: 15; V gene: TRBV7-3; J gene: TRBJ2-2; CDR3 DNA: TGTGCCAGCAGCTTAAAAGCTACGAACACCGGGGAGCTGTTTTTT; CDR3 protein: CASSLKATNTGELFF
clone size: many; D gene: TRBD2; CDR3 length: 15; V gene: TRBV12-3/TRBV12-4; J gene: TRBJ2-5; CDR3 DNA: TGTGCCAGCAGTTCCAGCGGGAGGGCCTCAGAGACCCAGTACTTC; CDR3 protein: CASSSSGRASETQYF
clone size: few; D gene: TRBD2; CDR3 length: 15; V gene: TRBV19; J gene: TRBJ2-1; CDR3 DNA: TGTGCCAGTAGGGGACTAGCGGGGGGGAACAATGAGCAGTTCTTC; CDR3 protein: CASRGLAGGNNEQFF
clone size: many; D gene: NA; CDR3 length: 14; V gene: TRBV28; J gene: TRBJ1-1; CDR3 DNA: TGTGCCAGCAGTTCCCTCCGAGGCGGACCAGAAGCTTTCTTT; CDR3 protein: CASSSLRGGPEAFF
clone size: few; D gene: NA; CDR3 length: 15; V gene: TRBV5-1; J gene: TRBJ1-3; CDR3 DNA: TGCGCCAGCAGCTTGGTTCTGGGCTCCGGAAACACCATATATTTT; CDR3 protein: CASSLVLGSGNTIYF
clone size: NA; D gene: NA; CDR3 length: 15; V gene: TRBV5-1; J gene: TRBJ2-7; CDR3 DNA: TGCGCCAGCAGTCCAAGGGGGGACAGCTCCTACGAGCAGTACTTC; CDR3 protein: CASSPRGDSSYEQYF
clone size: many; D gene: NA; CDR3 length: 13; V gene: TRBV12-3/TRBV12-4; J gene: TRBJ1-2; CDR3 DNA: TGTGCCAGCGTGCTTTCGGGTTCCTATGGCTACACCTTC; CDR3 protein: CASVLSGSYGYTF